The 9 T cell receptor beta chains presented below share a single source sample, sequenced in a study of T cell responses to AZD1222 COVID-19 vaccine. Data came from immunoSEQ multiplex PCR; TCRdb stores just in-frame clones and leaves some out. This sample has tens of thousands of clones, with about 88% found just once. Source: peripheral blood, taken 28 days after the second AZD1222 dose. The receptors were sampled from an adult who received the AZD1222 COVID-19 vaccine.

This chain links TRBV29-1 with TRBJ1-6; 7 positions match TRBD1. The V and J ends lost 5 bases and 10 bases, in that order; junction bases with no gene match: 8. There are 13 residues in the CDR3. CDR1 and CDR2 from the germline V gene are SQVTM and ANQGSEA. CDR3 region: CSVRPTGNSPLHF. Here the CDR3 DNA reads TGCAGCGTTCGCCCGACAGGGAACTCACCCCTCCACTTT.

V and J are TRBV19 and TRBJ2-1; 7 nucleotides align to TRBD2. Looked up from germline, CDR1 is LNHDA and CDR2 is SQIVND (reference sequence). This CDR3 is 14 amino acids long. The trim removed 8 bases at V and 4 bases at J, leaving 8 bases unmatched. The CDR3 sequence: CASRLREAYNEQFF. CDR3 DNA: TGTGCCAGTCGTCTTCGGGAGGCGTACAATGAGCAGTTCTTC.

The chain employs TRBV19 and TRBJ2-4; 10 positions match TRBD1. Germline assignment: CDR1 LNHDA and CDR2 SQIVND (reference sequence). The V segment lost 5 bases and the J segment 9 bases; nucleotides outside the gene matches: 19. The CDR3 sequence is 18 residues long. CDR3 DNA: TGTGCCAGTAGTTCCCAGCCTGCTCCGGGACAGGGGTTGGGCATTCAGTACTTC. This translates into CASSSQPAPGQGLGIQYF.

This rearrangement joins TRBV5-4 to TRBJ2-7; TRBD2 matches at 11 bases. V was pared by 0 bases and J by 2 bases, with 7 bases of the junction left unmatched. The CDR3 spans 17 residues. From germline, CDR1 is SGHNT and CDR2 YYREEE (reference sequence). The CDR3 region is CASSLAASGRTTYEQYF. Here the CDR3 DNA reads TGTGCCAGCAGCTTGGCGGCTAGCGGGAGGACAACCTACGAGCAGTACTTC.

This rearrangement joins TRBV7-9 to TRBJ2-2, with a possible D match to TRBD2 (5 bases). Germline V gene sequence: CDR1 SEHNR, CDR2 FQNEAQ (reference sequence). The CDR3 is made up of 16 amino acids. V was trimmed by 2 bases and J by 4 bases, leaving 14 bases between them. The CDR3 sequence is CASSLPAPRGTGELFF. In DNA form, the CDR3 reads TGTGCCAGCAGCTTACCCGCCCCCCGGGGCACCGGGGAGCTGTTTTTT.

The CDR3 DNA reads TGCGCCAGCAGCTTGATACAGGGGAGCGGGGAGACCCAGTACTTC. Amino acid sequence: CASSLIQGSGETQYF. The chain recombines TRBV5-1 with TRBJ2-5; D possibly corresponds to TRBD1 (7 bases). The V and J ends lost 1 base and 5 bases respectively, with 15 bases between them. The CDR3 has 15 amino acids. CDR1 and CDR2 from the germline V gene are SGHRS and YFSETQ.

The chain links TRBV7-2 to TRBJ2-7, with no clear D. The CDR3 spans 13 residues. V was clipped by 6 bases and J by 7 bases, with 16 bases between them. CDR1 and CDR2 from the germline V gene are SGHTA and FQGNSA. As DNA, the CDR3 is TGTGCCAGCAGTCGCGGACCCCATAGGGAGCAGTACTTC. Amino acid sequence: CASSRGPHREQYF. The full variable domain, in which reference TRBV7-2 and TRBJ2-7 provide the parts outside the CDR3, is GAGVSQSPSNKVTEKGKDVELRCDPISGHTALYWYRQSLGQGLEFLIYFQGNSAPDKSGLPSDRFSAERTGGSVSTLTIQRTQQEDSAVYLCASSRGPHREQYFGPGTRLTVT.

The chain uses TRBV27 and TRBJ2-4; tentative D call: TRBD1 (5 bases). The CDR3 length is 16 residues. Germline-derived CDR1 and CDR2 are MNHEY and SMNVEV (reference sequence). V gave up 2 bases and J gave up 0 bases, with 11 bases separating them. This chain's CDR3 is CASSLSGAVAKNIQYF. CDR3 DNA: TGTGCCAGCAGTTTAAGTGGGGCTGTAGCCAAAAACATTCAGTACTTC.

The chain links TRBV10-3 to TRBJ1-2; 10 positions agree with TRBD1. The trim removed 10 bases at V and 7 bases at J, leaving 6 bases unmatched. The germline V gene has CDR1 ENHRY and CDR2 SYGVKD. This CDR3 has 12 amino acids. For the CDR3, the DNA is TGTGCCACCGGGACAGGGGAGGGTGGCTACACCTTC. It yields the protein CATGTGEGGYTF.